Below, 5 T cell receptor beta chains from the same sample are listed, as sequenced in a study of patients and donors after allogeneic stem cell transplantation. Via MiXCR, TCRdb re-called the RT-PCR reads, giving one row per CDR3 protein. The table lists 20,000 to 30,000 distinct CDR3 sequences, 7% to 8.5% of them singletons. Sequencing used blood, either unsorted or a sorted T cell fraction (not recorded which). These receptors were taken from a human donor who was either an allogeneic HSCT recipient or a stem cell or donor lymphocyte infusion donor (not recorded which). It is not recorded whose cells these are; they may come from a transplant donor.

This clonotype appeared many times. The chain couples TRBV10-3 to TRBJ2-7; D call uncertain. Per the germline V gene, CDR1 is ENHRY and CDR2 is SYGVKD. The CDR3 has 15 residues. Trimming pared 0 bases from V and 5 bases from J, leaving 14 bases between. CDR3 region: CAISESTLAANEQYF. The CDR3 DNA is TGTGCCATCAGTGAGTCGACCTTAGCTGCAAACGAGCAGTACTTC.

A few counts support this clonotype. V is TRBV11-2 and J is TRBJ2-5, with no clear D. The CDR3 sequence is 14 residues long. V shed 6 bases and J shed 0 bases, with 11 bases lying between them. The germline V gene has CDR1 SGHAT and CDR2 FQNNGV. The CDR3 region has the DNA TGTGCCAGCAGTCAGGACGGGTACCAAGAGACCCAGTACTTC. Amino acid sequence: CASSQDGYQETQYF.

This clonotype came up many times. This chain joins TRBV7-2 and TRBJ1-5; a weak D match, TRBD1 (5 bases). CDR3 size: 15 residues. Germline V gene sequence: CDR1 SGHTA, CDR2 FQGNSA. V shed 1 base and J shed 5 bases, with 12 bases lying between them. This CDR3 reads CASSLDRGSYQPQHF. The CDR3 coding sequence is TGTGCCAGCAGCTTAGATCGGGGGTCCTATCAGCCCCAGCATTTT.

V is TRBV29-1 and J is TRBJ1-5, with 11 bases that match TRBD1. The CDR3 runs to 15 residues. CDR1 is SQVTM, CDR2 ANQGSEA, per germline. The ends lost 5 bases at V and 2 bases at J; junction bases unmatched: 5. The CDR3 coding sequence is TGCAGCGTTATAGGACAGGGGGCCGGCAATCAGCCCCAGCATTTT. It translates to CSVIGQGAGNQPQHF.

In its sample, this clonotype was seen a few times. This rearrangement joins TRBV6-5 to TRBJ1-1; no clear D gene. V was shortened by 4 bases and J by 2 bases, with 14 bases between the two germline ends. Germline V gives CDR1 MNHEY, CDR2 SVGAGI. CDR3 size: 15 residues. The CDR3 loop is CASSSRAGKNTEAFF. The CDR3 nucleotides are TGTGCCAGCAGTTCCCGGGCGGGCAAAAACACTGAAGCTTTCTTT.